A single sample is the source of the 23 T cell receptor beta chains below, sequenced in a study of shared clonotypes between healthy human individuals. Generated by immunoSEQ multiplex PCR, the TCRdb table keeps only in-frame clones and is missing some. This table has about 680,000 clones, about 92% appearing once. Naive CD8 cells lacked CD45RO, underwent positive selection for CCR7 and left out terminally differentiated effector memory CD45RA+ cells. Sequenced input: naive CD8+ T cells sorted from blood. The receptor source for this set is a man between 25 and 39 years old in good health.

The rearrangement links TRBV29-1 to TRBJ2-2; D is uncertain. CDR3 length equals 14 residues. Looked up from germline, CDR1 is SQVTM and CDR2 is ANQGSEA. V was clipped by 3 bases and J by 0 bases, with 8 bases between them. CDR3 DNA sequence: TGCAGCGTTGATGAAGAGCCGAACACCGGGGAGCTGTTTTTT. Protein: CSVDEEPNTGELFF.

This chain joins TRBV7-2 and TRBJ2-4, with D maybe TRBD1 (6 bases). CDR1 and CDR2 (germline): SGHTA, FQGNSA. CDR3 size: 16 residues. V gave up 5 bases and J gave up 0 bases, with 14 bases separating them. The CDR3 protein is CASSERKDRAKNIQYF. In nucleotides, the CDR3 is TGTGCCAGCAGCGAGAGAAAGGACAGAGCCAAAAACATTCAGTACTTC.

The V call is TRBV19, the J call TRBJ2-7; 7 nucleotides agree with TRBD2. V dropped 1 base and J dropped 3; count of bases not matched to a gene: 6. The CDR3 has 15 residues. Germline V gene data show CDR1 as LNHDA and CDR2 as SQIVND (reference sequence). The CDR3 DNA is TGTGCCAGTAGTATAGTGGCTAGCGGAAACTACGAGCAGTACTTC. It is translated as CASSIVASGNYEQYF.

V and J are TRBV5-1 and TRBJ2-7, with 8 positions matching TRBD2. This CDR3 has 15 residues. Trimming at V came to 4 bases and at J to 0 bases, leaving 6 bases not matched to a gene. Germline V gives CDR1 SGHRS, CDR2 YFSETQ. CDR3 sequence reads: CASSITSGLSYEQYF. The DNA for the CDR3 is TGCGCCAGCAGCATTACTAGCGGTCTCTCCTACGAGCAGTACTTC.

The rearrangement uses TRBV10-3 and TRBJ2-2; 7 nucleotides align to TRBD1. The CDR3 has 20 residues. CDR1 is ENHRY, CDR2 SYGVKD, per germline. The V and J ends lost 5 bases and 6 bases, in that order; junction bases with no gene match: 24. This CDR3 is CAISPLIGDSGTPGSGELFF. The CDR3 bases are TGTGCCATCAGTCCCCTAATCGGGGACAGCGGTACACCGGGCTCCGGGGAGCTGTTTTTT.

This chain connects TRBV29-1 to TRBJ2-5; 9 nucleotides align to TRBD2. J lost 5 bases, V lost 6 bases, and 13 bases had no gene match. From germline, CDR1 is SQVTM and CDR2 ANQGSEA. The CDR3 contains 15 residues. CDR3 protein: CSVQLLGREGETQYF. The CDR3, as DNA: TGCAGCGTCCAACTATTGGGGCGGGAGGGGGAGACCCAGTACTTC.

The chain joins TRBV11-2 to TRBJ1-1; D perhaps matches TRBD1 (5 bases). The CDR3 is 14 amino acids. The germline V gene has CDR1 SGHAT and CDR2 FQNNGV. V was trimmed by 6 bases and J by 3 bases, leaving 14 bases between them. This chain's CDR3 is CASRSTRGDTEAFF. CDR3 nucleotide sequence: TGTGCCAGCAGATCGACACGGGGGGACACTGAAGCTTTCTTT. The variable domain in full, with the rest retrieved from reference TRBV11-2 and TRBJ1-1, is EAGVAQSPRYKIIEKRQSVAFWCNPISGHATLYWYQQILGQGPKLLIQFQNNGVVDDSQLPKDRFSAERLKGVDSTLKIQPAKLEDSAVYLCASRSTRGDTEAFFGQGTRLTVV.

The V call is TRBV10-2, the J call TRBJ1-5; D is possibly TRBD1 (5 bases). This CDR3 is 13 amino acids long. V lost 8 bases, J lost 7 bases, and 15 bases lay in between. In germline, CDR1 is WSHSY, CDR2 SAAADI. The CDR3 nucleotides are TGCGCCAGCGGAAATTCGGGGCACCAGCCCCAGCATTTT. It specifies CASGNSGHQPQHF.

V usage is TRBV7-2 and J usage is TRBJ1-5; TRBD1 is a possible D gene (6 bases). CDR3 size: 16 residues. The germline gives CDR1 SGHTA, CDR2 FQGNSA. The germline V and J ends were trimmed by 5 bases and 1 base, with 15 bases remaining between them. As DNA, the CDR3 is TGTGCCAGCAGCCAGGGGTGGATTGGAAGCAATCAGCCCCAGCATTTT. Translating it yields CASSQGWIGSNQPQHF.

J is TRBJ1-5 and V is TRBV4-1; the D gene is possibly TRBD1 (6 bases). The CDR3 contains 13 residues. V was pared by 3 bases and J by 6 bases, with 9 bases between. CDR1 and CDR2 from the germline V gene are MGHRA and YSYEKL. CDR3 DNA: TGCGCCAGCAGCCAGGAGGGGGTTCAGCCCCAGCATTTT. The encoded protein is CASSQEGVQPQHF.

The rearrangement joins TRBV7-8 to TRBJ2-5, with D possibly being TRBD2 (5 bases). Per the germline V gene, CDR1 is SGHVS and CDR2 is FQNEAQ. This CDR3 region has 14 residues. With 2 bases removed from V and 4 bases from J, the gap between germline ends came to 11 bases. In DNA, the CDR3 is TGTGCCAGCAGCTTACTTGAGGGCCCAGAGACCCAGTACTTC. This codes for CASSLLEGPETQYF.

This clone was observed a few times. The V gene is TRBV5-4, the J gene TRBJ2-1, with D possibly TRBD2 on 6 matching bases. Germline-derived CDR1 and CDR2 are SGHNT and YYREEE (reference sequence). Trimming left V 9 bases short and J 4 bases short, with 11 bases between. The CDR3 loop spans 12 amino acids. The CDR3 protein is CAMQRAYNEQFF. The CDR3 DNA follows: TGTGCCATGCAGCGGGCGTACAATGAGCAGTTCTTC. Based on the CDR3 plus reference TRBV5-4 and TRBJ2-1, the full variable domain is ETGVTQSPTHLIKTRGQQVTLRCSSQSGHNTVSWYQQALGQGPQFIFQYYREEENGRGNFPPRFSGLQFPNYSSELNVNALELDDSALYLCAMQRAYNEQFFGPGTRLTVL.

The chain couples TRBV7-9 to TRBJ2-7, with 8 bases that match TRBD2. The CDR3 loop spans 18 amino acids. With V trimmed by 3 bases and J by 4 bases, 17 bases remained unmatched. Germline CDR1 reads SEHNR; CDR2 reads FQNEAQ (reference sequence). Here the CDR3 DNA reads TGTGCCAGCAGCTTGTCCGCATCTGAAGCGGGAGAGTCGTACGAGCAGTACTTC. Translating it yields CASSLSASEAGESYEQYF. Combining the CDR3 with reference TRBV7-9 and TRBJ2-7 gives the whole variable domain DTGVSQNPRHKITKRGQNVTFRCDPISEHNRLYWYRQTLGQGPEFLTYFQNEAQLEKSRLLSDRFSAERPKGSFSTLEIQRTEQGDSAMYLCASSLSASEAGESYEQYFGPGTRLTVT.

The V call is TRBV7-8, the J call TRBJ2-1; no clear D. Looked up from germline, CDR1 is SGHVS and CDR2 is FQNEAQ. The V end was cut by 3 bases, the J end by 3 bases, with 9 bases between. This CDR3 comprises 14 residues. For the CDR3, the DNA is TGTGCCAGCAGCTTTCAGCTAGACTACAATGAGCAGTTCTTC. Translated, it gives CASSFQLDYNEQFF.

This chain uses TRBV10-1 with TRBJ2-3, with D maybe TRBD2 (6 bases). V was trimmed by 4 bases and J by 0 bases, leaving 14 bases between them. CDR1 and CDR2 (germline): WNHNN, SYGVQD (reference sequence). The CDR3 has 16 residues. CDR3 nucleotides: TGCGCCAGCAGTGGTTTTCGCGGGACTAGCACAGATACGCAGTATTTT. Protein product: CASSGFRGTSTDTQYF.

This clone was recorded only once. The chain links TRBV7-6 to TRBJ2-7; 8 bases map to TRBD1. The CDR3 has 14 amino acids. CDR1 is SGHVS, CDR2 FNYEAQ, per germline. J was trimmed by 3 bases and V by 5 bases; bases with no gene match: 6. The CDR3 nucleotides read TGTGCCAGCAGCCCCCCGGACAGGGACTACGAGCAGTACTTC. Protein: CASSPPDRDYEQYF.

The table lists this clone with a few counts. The chain employs TRBV14 and TRBJ2-1; possible D gene TRBD2, 5 bases. Germline CDR1 and CDR2: SGHDN and FVKESK. The CDR3 consists of 16 residues. V was trimmed by 2 bases and J by 4 bases, leaving 15 bases between them. As DNA, the CDR3 is TGTGCCAGCAGCCAACTCTTGACTATGAATTACAATGAGCAGTTCTTC. Translating it yields CASSQLLTMNYNEQFF.

This sequence joins TRBV7-6 and TRBJ2-7; 7 positions agree with TRBD1. Losses at the gene ends were 1 base for V and 2 bases for J; bases not matched to a gene: 5. The CDR3 totals 15 residues. Germline V gene data show CDR1 as SGHVS and CDR2 as FNYEAQ. In nucleotides, the CDR3 is TGTGCCAGCAGCTTAGATCGGGACAGAACCTACGAGCAGTACTTC. Translation: CASSLDRDRTYEQYF.

The chain couples TRBV19 to TRBJ2-7, with 7 bases matching TRBD2. The V gene end was trimmed by 3 bases and the J gene end by 2 bases; junction bases not matched to a gene: 7. This CDR3 has 15 residues. Germline values: CDR1 LNHDA, CDR2 SQIVND (reference sequence). CDR3 protein: CASSIRAGETYEQYF. The CDR3 nucleotides read TGTGCCAGTAGTATTAGGGCGGGAGAGACCTACGAGCAGTACTTC.

The chain carries TRBV5-8 and TRBJ2-1; 11 bases line up with TRBD2. V was clipped by 0 bases and J by 1 base; unmatched bases: 6. From germline, CDR1 is SGHTS and CDR2 YDEGEE. This CDR3 contains 18 residues. CDR3: CASSLVSGRGGSYNEQFF. CDR3 nucleotide sequence: TGTGCCAGCAGCTTGGTTAGCGGGAGGGGAGGGTCCTACAATGAGCAGTTCTTC.

V usage is TRBV5-4 and J usage is TRBJ2-7; D call uncertain. This CDR3 has 13 residues. V lost 0 bases and J 3 bases, leaving 7 bases between the germline ends. In germline, CDR1 is SGHNT, CDR2 YYREEE (reference sequence). Here the CDR3 DNA reads TGTGCCAGCAGCTTGGATGGCGACTACGAGCAGTACTTC. This gives the protein CASSLDGDYEQYF.

The chain has TRBV5-5 and TRBJ2-2; TRBD1 matches at 9 bases. This CDR3 comprises 16 residues. CDR1 is SGHKS, CDR2 YYEKEE, per germline (reference sequence). V trimming: 5 bases; J trimming: 3 bases; junction bases outside the gene matches: 8. CDR3 sequence: CASRWGQGTHTGELFF. CDR3 sequence (DNA): TGTGCCAGCAGGTGGGGACAGGGAACTCACACCGGGGAGCTGTTTTTT.

The rearrangement joins TRBV21-1 to TRBJ2-1; the D segment call TRBD2 is taken from the table without a DNA check. TRBV21-1 is deemed a pseudogene. This CDR3 contains 16 residues. The CDR3, as DNA: TGTGCCAGCAGCCCTCTTAGGGGGGGCTACTACAATGAGCAGTTCTTC. It yields the protein CASSPLRGGYYNEQFF.